This passage covers 28 T cell receptor beta chains from one sample sequenced in a study of naive and memory T cell subsets. These receptors lack a known antigen. Two oligonucleotides, mixed equimolar, formed the beta constant-region primer covering TRBC1 and TRBC2. The ligated cDNA underwent four PCR rounds using SP2 and nested alpha and beta constant-region primers. TCRdb reanalysed the UMI-ligation and nested PCR reads using MiXCR and keeps one entry per CDR3 protein. The data show about 90,000 distinct CDR3 sequences, 10% to 12% seen once. Study findings and constraints: A few larger clonotypes appeared in naive repertoires, especially CD8, possibly memory cells re-expressing CD45RA.

Sequencing was carried out using naive CD4+ T cells from blood. These receptors all stem from a human donor in good health.

The rearrangement links TRBV5-1 to TRBJ2-7; possibly TRBD2 for D (6 bases). V lost 0 bases, J lost 3 bases, and 19 bases lay in between. The germline V gene has CDR1 SGHRS and CDR2 YFSETQ. The CDR3 has 17 amino acids. For the CDR3, the DNA is TGCGCCAGCAGCTTGGAAGGTCGGGGGAGGCCCAACTACGAGCAGTACTTC. Its translation is CASSLEGRGRPNYEQYF.

This clonotype was seen repeatedly, ten times or more. This rearrangement joins TRBV12-3 or TRBV12-4 to TRBJ1-1; the D is unclear. The CDR3 extends over 12 amino acids. The V end lost 5 bases, the J end lost 4 bases, and 8 bases lay between the germline ends. The CDR3 sequence: CASSPSVTEAFF. The CDR3 DNA reads TGTGCCAGCAGTCCCTCGGTCACTGAAGCTTTCTTT.

There are a few counts of this clonotype. The chain combines TRBV12-3 or TRBV12-4 with TRBJ1-1, with D possibly matching TRBD1 (6 bases). With 6 bases removed from V and 1 base from J, the gap between germline ends came to 12 bases. This CDR3 comprises 14 residues. The CDR3 reads CASRAGTRNTEAFF. CDR3 DNA sequence: TGTGCCAGCAGAGCCGGGACAAGGAACACTGAAGCTTTCTTT.

V gene TRBV23-1 combines with J gene TRBJ2-2; 9 bases fit TRBD1. TRBV23-1 is treated as an ORF (open reading frame) with a function not yet certain. The CDR3 covers 17 residues. Trimming removed 8 bases from V and 4 bases from J; junction bases left unmatched: 14. The CDR3 reads CASFDPEQGAPTGELFF. The CDR3 DNA reads TGCGCCAGCTTCGATCCAGAACAGGGGGCGCCCACCGGGGAGCTGTTTTTT.

The gene calls are TRBV29-1 and TRBJ1-1; D gene unclear. The CDR3 contains 10 residues. Germline CDR1 is SQVTM and CDR2 is ANQGSEA. V lost 1 base and J lost 5, with 2 bases in between. The CDR3 here is CSVEGTEAFF. DNA for the CDR3: TGCAGCGTTGAAGGTACTGAAGCTTTCTTT. Combining the CDR3 with reference TRBV29-1 and TRBJ1-1 gives the whole variable domain SAVISQKPSRDICQRGTSLTIQCQVDSQVTMMFWYRQQPGQSLTLIATANQGSEATYESGFVIDKFPISRPNLTFSTLTVSNMSPEDSSIYLCSVEGTEAFFGQGTRLTVV.

V gene TRBV20-1 combines with J gene TRBJ2-7; no clear D. From germline, CDR1 is DFQATT and CDR2 SNEGSKA (reference sequence). Between the trimmed V and J ends, which lost 5 bases and 1 base, there was a span of 6 bases. CDR3 length equals 11 residues. The DNA for the CDR3 is TGCAGTGCTGGGCCTTCCTACGAGCAGTACTTC. It encodes CSAGPSYEQYF.

This clonotype has at least ten counts. The CDR3 DNA follows: TGTGCCAGCAGCTCAACCGGGACAGCCTTATACGAGCAGTACTTC. Translation: CASSSTGTALYEQYF. The J gene is TRBJ2-7, the V gene TRBV7-9; 7 bases match TRBD1. The CDR3 totals 15 residues. The V and J ends lost 4 bases and 4 bases, in that order; junction bases with no gene match: 10. Per germline, CDR1 SEHNR and CDR2 FQNEAQ (reference sequence). The full variable domain, with the rest looked up from reference TRBV7-9 and TRBJ2-7, is DTGVSQNPRHKITKRGQNVTFRCDPISEHNRLYWYRQTLGQGPEFLTYFQNEAQLEKSRLLSDRFSAERPKGSFSTLEIQRTEQGDSAMYLCASSSTGTALYEQYFGPGTRLTVT.

This clonotype showed up many times. One end of the junction fails to match germline, which may point to a read error. J is TRBJ2-1 and V is TRBV6-6, with D maybe TRBD2 (5 bases). The CDR3 covers 16 residues. Germline V gene lookup returns CDR1 MNHNY and CDR2 SVGAGI (reference sequence). The CDR3 loop is CASALAGVFSHNEQFF. The CDR3 coding sequence is TGTGCCAGCGCCCTGGCCGGGGTTTTCTCCCACAATGAGCAGTTCTTC.

This clonotype was seen a few times. The V gene is TRBV7-8, the J gene TRBJ2-3, with TRBD2 identical over 7 bases. This CDR3 has 15 amino acids. Germline-derived CDR1 and CDR2 are SGHVS and FQNEAQ. Losses at the gene ends were 3 bases for V and 4 bases for J; bases not matched to a gene: 7. The CDR3 protein is CASSLRIAGPDTQYF. CDR3 bases: TGTGCCAGCAGCTTGAGAATAGCGGGCCCAGATACGCAGTATTTT. The whole variable domain, remainder taken from reference TRBV7-8 and TRBJ2-3, is GAGVSQSPRYKVAKRGQDVALRCDPISGHVSLFWYQQALGQGPEFLTYFQNEAQLDKSGLPSDRFFAERPEGSVSTLKIQRTQQEDSAVYLCASSLRIAGPDTQYFGPGTRLTVL.

V and J are TRBV29-1 and TRBJ1-3, with D possibly TRBD1 on 5 matching bases. Trimming shortened V by 5 bases and J by 1 base, and 9 bases separated the two germline ends. Germline V gene lookup returns CDR1 SQVTM and CDR2 ANQGSEA. This CDR3 has 13 residues. The CDR3, as DNA: TGCAGCGTTAGCAGGGCATCTGGAAACACCATATATTTT. This sequence encodes CSVSRASGNTIYF.

The chain has TRBV7-2 and TRBJ2-3, with D perhaps matching TRBD2 (7 bases). The germline gives CDR1 SGHTA, CDR2 FQGNSA. The CDR3 sequence is 15 residues long. Trimming removed 5 bases from V and 1 base from J, with 13 bases in between. CDR3 in amino acids: CASSPWEGGTDTQYF. CDR3 nucleotide sequence: TGTGCCAGCAGCCCATGGGAGGGGGGCACAGATACGCAGTATTTT.

This clonotype was counted between two and nine times. The V call is TRBV20-1, the J call TRBJ1-1; D may be TRBD1 (5 bases). V was shortened by 0 bases and J by 1 base, with 12 bases between the two germline ends. The CDR3 totals 15 residues. Germline-derived CDR1 and CDR2 are DFQATT and SNEGSKA (reference sequence). CDR3 loop: CSARDMAGGNTEAFF. The CDR3 DNA follows: TGCAGTGCTAGAGATATGGCTGGGGGGAACACTGAAGCTTTCTTT.

In its sample, this clonotype was seen a few times. This sequence joins TRBV6-2 or TRBV6-3 and TRBJ2-7; D gene ambiguous. The CDR3 has 14 residues. The V and J ends lost 6 bases and 3 bases respectively, with 15 bases between them. Germline loops: CDR1 MNHEY, CDR2 SVGEGT. CDR3 protein: CASSLHNLIYEQYF. CDR3 nucleotide sequence: TGTGCCAGCAGCCTCCACAACCTCATCTACGAGCAGTACTTC.

This clonotype was seen many times. The rearrangement links TRBV7-2 to TRBJ2-1; D is uncertain. Per germline, CDR1 SGHTA and CDR2 FQGNSA. The ends were cut back, 5 bases at V and 6 bases at J, with 17 bases in the middle. This CDR3 is built from 15 residues. CDR3 loop: CASSADGPAANEQFF. CDR3 sequence (DNA): TGTGCCAGCAGCGCCGATGGCCCCGCGGCCAATGAGCAGTTCTTC. The full variable domain, with the rest looked up from reference TRBV7-2 and TRBJ2-1, is GAGVSQSPSNKVTEKGKDVELRCDPISGHTALYWYRQSLGQGLEFLIYFQGNSAPDKSGLPSDRFSAERTGGSVSTLTIQRTQQEDSAVYLCASSADGPAANEQFFGPGTRLTVL.

This clonotype was seen more than once but under ten times. The chain joins TRBV6-5 to TRBJ2-3; 7 bases match TRBD2. The CDR3 contains 14 residues. Trimming removed 6 bases from V and 2 bases from J; junction bases left unmatched: 5. Germline CDR1 reads MNHEY; CDR2 reads SVGAGI. DNA for the CDR3: TGTGCCAGCAGAACCAGCGGGGACACAGATACGCAGTATTTT. This sequence encodes CASRTSGDTDTQYF.

This clonotype was recorded a few times. The chain is built from TRBV5-1 and TRBJ2-5; the D gene is possibly TRBD1 (5 bases). Germline CDR1 is SGHRS and CDR2 is YFSETQ. V was clipped by 4 bases and J by 2 bases, with 9 bases between them. CDR3 size: 13 residues. CDR3 region: CASSPRTQETQYF. In DNA form, the CDR3 reads TGCGCCAGCAGCCCACGGACACAAGAGACCCAGTACTTC.

V is TRBV7-2 and J is TRBJ2-5; weak D call: TRBD1 (6 bases). This CDR3 has 14 amino acids. Per germline, CDR1 SGHTA and CDR2 FQGNSA. Trimming took off 5 bases at V and 5 bases at J, with 15 bases between the two ends. The CDR3 nucleotides are TGTGCCAGCAGCCCACGGGTGGGGGCCGAGACCCAGTACTTC. It translates to CASSPRVGAETQYF.

The rearrangement uses TRBV30 and TRBJ2-7; D ambiguous. The CDR3 has 11 residues. Germline CDR1 reads GTSNPN; CDR2 reads SVGIG (reference sequence). V dropped 2 bases and J dropped 2 bases, with 4 bases sitting between them. The CDR3 DNA sequence: TGTGCCTGGAGTTCGACCTACGAGCAGTACTTC. This sequence encodes CAWSSTYEQYF.

V usage is TRBV7-2 and J usage is TRBJ1-5; tentatively, D is TRBD1 (6 bases). This CDR3 has 13 amino acids. Looked up from germline, CDR1 is SGHTA and CDR2 is FQGNSA. The V end lost 5 bases, the J end lost 7 bases, and 12 bases lay between the germline ends. The CDR3 coding sequence is TGTGCCAGCAGCAAACAGGGCCCCCAGCCCCAGCATTTT. This gives the protein CASSKQGPQPQHF.

The table lists this clonotype with many counts. The rearrangement uses TRBV12-3 or TRBV12-4 and TRBJ2-6; TRBD2 agrees at 11 bases. The CDR3 runs 19 residues. The trim removed 5 bases at V and 0 bases at J, leaving 9 bases unmatched. The CDR3 bases are TGTGCCAGCAGTCCGGGACTAGCGGCTTCCAGCTCTGGGGCCAACGTCCTGACTTTC. Residues: CASSPGLAASSSGANVLTF.

V gene TRBV6-5 combines with J gene TRBJ2-3; 9 positions match TRBD1. Germline V lookup: CDR1 MNHEY, CDR2 SVGAGI. CDR3 length equals 15 residues. V shed 8 bases and J 3 bases; nucleotides not matched to a gene: 9. The CDR3 loop is CASGPGTGFTDTQYF. For the CDR3, the DNA is TGTGCCAGCGGGCCCGGGACAGGGTTTACAGATACGCAGTATTTT.

This clonotype was seen a handful of times. V is TRBV6-2 or TRBV6-3 and J is TRBJ1-5; a possible D gene is TRBD1 (6 bases). Germline lookup yields CDR1 MNHEY and CDR2 SVGEGT. The CDR3 runs to 19 residues. V lost 4 bases to trimming and J lost 5 bases, with 27 bases between them. Written as DNA, the CDR3 is TGTGCCAGCAGTTCGCCCCCGTATTGGGACACTGTCTCAGATCAGCCCCAGCATTTT. Translated, it gives CASSSPPYWDTVSDQPQHF.

In this sample, this clonotype turned up a few times. This chain links TRBV28 with TRBJ2-7; 7 bases align to TRBD1. The length of the CDR3 is 15 residues. CDR1 is MDHEN, CDR2 SYDVKM, per germline. Unmatched junction bases numbered 6, after V lost 4 bases and J lost 0 bases. CDR3 amino acids: CASSYRDRDSYEQYF. CDR3 coding DNA: TGTGCCAGCAGTTACCGGGACAGAGACTCCTACGAGCAGTACTTC.

This clonotype was recorded many times. This sequence joins TRBV7-2 and TRBJ2-1, with 7 bases fitting TRBD1. CDR1 SGHTA and CDR2 FQGNSA come from the germline V gene. V lost 2 bases to trimming and J lost 3 bases; unmatched junction nucleotides: 7. The CDR3 extends over 16 amino acids. The CDR3 reads CASSLLATGNYNEQFF. CDR3 in DNA: TGTGCCAGCAGCTTACTTGCGACAGGGAACTACAATGAGCAGTTCTTC.

This clonotype was seen many times. The chain employs TRBV11-2 and TRBJ2-3; maybe TRBD2 (5 bases). Trimming removed 3 bases from V and 0 bases from J, with 16 bases in between. The germline gives CDR1 SGHAT, CDR2 FQNNGV. The CDR3 consists of 17 residues. CDR3 coding DNA: TGTGCCAGCAGCTTCGGACTCCAGCGGATGAGCACAGATACGCAGTATTTT. It specifies CASSFGLQRMSTDTQYF.

The gene calls are TRBV6-6 and TRBJ2-3, with D possibly matching TRBD1 (5 bases). CDR1 and CDR2 (germline): MNHNY, SVGAGI (reference sequence). V lost 1 base and J 1 base, leaving 6 bases between the germline ends. The CDR3 contains 14 residues. The CDR3, as DNA: TGTGCCAGCAGTTACTTAGGGGGCACAGATACGCAGTATTTT. Its protein product is CASSYLGGTDTQYF.

This sequence joins TRBV3-1 and TRBJ2-7; 10 bases line up with TRBD2. The V segment lost 0 bases and the J segment 2 bases; nucleotides outside the gene matches: 4. The CDR3 runs 16 residues. Germline CDR1 LGHDT, CDR2 YNNKEL (reference sequence). Here the CDR3 reads CASSQDLGLATYEQYF. DNA for the CDR3: TGTGCCAGCAGCCAAGATTTGGGACTAGCGACCTACGAGCAGTACTTC.

V is TRBV12-3 or TRBV12-4 and J is TRBJ2-1, with D perhaps TRBD1 or TRBD2 (6 bases each). V was pared by 6 bases and J by 11 bases, with 20 bases between. The CDR3 has 14 amino acids. CDR3 protein: CASSGTGGLYKQFF. The CDR3 DNA reads as TGTGCCAGCAGCGGGACTGGGGGCCTCTACAAGCAGTTCTTC.